Each of the 10 T cell receptor beta chains below was sequenced from the same sample in a study of blood T cell repertoires in COVID-19. The method was immunoSEQ multiplex PCR; TCRdb's version includes in-frame clones alone and lacks a portion of them. The table includes 150,000 or so clones, about nine tenths detected once. Sequencing was carried out using peripheral blood. These TCRs come from a man aged 25 to 40 with COVID-19, enrolled during active disease.

The chain combines TRBV10-3 with TRBJ1-1; maybe TRBD1 (6 bases). CDR3 size: 15 residues. The V gene's germline CDR1 is ENHRY and CDR2 SYGVKD. The V end lost 0 bases, the J end lost 1 base, and 9 bases lay between the germline ends. CDR3 sequence reads: CAISESGQPNTEAFF. CDR3 sequence (DNA): TGTGCCATCAGTGAGTCCGGACAGCCGAACACTGAAGCTTTCTTT.

The rearrangement uses TRBV11-2 and TRBJ2-7; 7 positions agree with TRBD1. CDR1 SGHAT and CDR2 FQNNGV come from the germline V gene. CDR3 length: 13 amino acids. The V segment lost 5 bases and the J segment 2 bases; nucleotides outside the gene matches: 3. In DNA, the CDR3 is TGTGCCAGCAGCCGGGACAGTCCCTACGAGCAGTACTTC. This gives the protein CASSRDSPYEQYF.

The genes are TRBV7-3 and TRBJ2-5, with D unclear. Trimming removed 5 bases at V and 5 bases at J, with 12 bases between. In germline, CDR1 is SGHTA, CDR2 FQGTGA. The CDR3 is 13 residues long. This CDR3 is CASSPFNGETQYF. The CDR3 region has the DNA TGTGCCAGCAGCCCATTTAACGGTGAGACCCAGTACTTC.

This clone showed up just a few times. The chain uses TRBV27 and TRBJ1-2, with D maybe TRBD1 (5 bases). The germline V and J ends were trimmed by 0 bases and 0 bases, with 8 bases remaining between them. The CDR3 is made up of 15 amino acids. Germline V CDR1 and CDR2: MNHEY, SMNVEV (reference sequence). CDR3 region: CASSLSPGANYGYTF. The CDR3, as DNA: TGTGCCAGCAGTTTATCTCCGGGGGCTAACTATGGCTACACCTTC.

This chain joins TRBV5-5 and TRBJ1-3; D call uncertain. Germline CDR1 reads SGHKS; CDR2 reads YYEKEE (reference sequence). V was shortened by 0 bases and J by 2 bases, with 9 bases between the two germline ends. This CDR3 is built from 15 residues. The CDR3 reads CASSLDLVAGNTIYF. DNA for the CDR3: TGTGCCAGCAGCTTGGATTTAGTTGCTGGAAACACCATATATTTT.

The gene calls are TRBV18 and TRBJ1-3; 10 bases match TRBD1. V lost 3 bases, J lost 1 base, and 9 bases stayed unmatched. CDR3 length equals 18 residues. The germline gives CDR1 KGHSH, CDR2 LQKENI. The CDR3 bases are TGTGCCAGCTCACCCCGGGACAGGGGCTCTTCGTCTGGAAACACCATATATTTT. Protein sequence: CASSPRDRGSSSGNTIYF.

CDR3 region: CASSPTVNYGYTF. In nucleotides, the CDR3 is TGTGCCAGCAGCCCTACGGTGAACTATGGCTACACCTTC. V is TRBV7-9 and J is TRBJ1-2, with D hard to call. The V end was cut by 5 bases, the J end by 2 bases, with 9 bases between. The CDR3 is 13 residues long. Looked up from germline, CDR1 is SEHNR and CDR2 is FQNEAQ (reference sequence). The variable domain in full, with the rest retrieved from reference TRBV7-9 and TRBJ1-2, is DTGVSQNPRHKITKRGQNVTFRCDPISEHNRLYWYRQTLGQGPEFLTYFQNEAQLEKSRLLSDRFSAERPKGSFSTLEIQRTEQGDSAMYLCASSPTVNYGYTFGSGTRLTVV.

The chain links TRBV29-1 to TRBJ1-3, with 10 bases lining up with TRBD1. The CDR3 runs 17 residues. V gave up 3 bases and J gave up 0 bases; unmatched junction bases: 8. Germline V gene lookup returns CDR1 SQVTM and CDR2 ANQGSEA. CDR3 sequence: CSVESRDRGPSGNTIYF. The DNA for the CDR3 is TGCAGCGTTGAGAGCCGGGACAGGGGACCCTCTGGAAACACCATATATTTT.

This rearrangement joins TRBV3-1 (or the pseudogene TRBV3-2) to TRBJ2-1, with 7 nucleotides matching TRBD2. The CDR3 runs 15 residues. Losses at the gene ends were 3 bases for V and 0 bases for J; bases not matched to a gene: 2. Germline CDR1 and CDR2: LGHDT and YNNKEL (reference sequence). CDR3 region: CASSQGGSSYNEQFF. CDR3 bases: TGTGCCAGCAGCCAGGGGGGGAGCTCCTACAATGAGCAGTTCTTC.

The chain has TRBV7-2 and TRBJ2-3, with 13 bases identical to TRBD2. J gave up 10 bases and V 4 bases, and 8 bases lay outside the gene matches. The length of the CDR3 is 15 residues. Germline V gene lookup returns CDR1 SGHTA and CDR2 FQGNSA. The CDR3 DNA is TGTGCCAGCAGCTCCATGGGGACTAGCGGGACGGCGCAGTATTTT. The encoded protein is CASSSMGTSGTAQYF. Looking up the rest from reference TRBV7-2 and TRBJ2-3 gives the full variable domain: GAGVSQSPSNKVTEKGKDVELRCDPISGHTALYWYRQSLGQGLEFLIYFQGNSAPDKSGLPSDRFSAERTGGSVSTLTIQRTQQEDSAVYLCASSSMGTSGTAQYFGPGTRLTVL.